This T cell receptor beta chain was sequenced during a study of Graves' ophthalmopathy and Graves' hyperthyroidism. Amplification targeted the TCR beta CDR3 regions, with RNA transcripts as the source material. HTBI-primed first-round RT-PCR preceded second-round multiplex PCR. A single record per CDR3 protein comes from TCRdb applying MiXCR to the multiplex PCR reads. The sample lists 650,000 to 800,000 distinct CDR3 sequences; over 40% were seen once. This CDR3 has 15 amino acids. Deletions cut 4 bases from V and 4 bases from J, with 14 bases between. This clonotype was counted many times. The TCR sequence derives from an adult man with Graves' ophthalmopathy. The chain links TRBV12-3 or TRBV12-4 to TRBJ1-3, with D tentatively TRBD1 (6 bases). The sequenced sample consisted of peripheral blood. The CDR3 DNA sequence: TGTGCCAGCAGTTCCACAGGGTTGATCGGAAACACCATATATTTT. Its protein product is CASSSTGLIGNTIYF.